This record looks at one T cell receptor (beta chain) sequence and its context. The antigen is unknown. The record originates from a study of cytomegalovirus exposure and HLA in healthy donors. Study-wide results and limits: The study put 150 or so TCR beta chains on its list as cytomegalovirus-associated. Subsequent analysis found a tendency for first-cohort TCR clusters to co-occur within the 120 or so validation repertoires.

The table came from immunoSEQ multiplex PCR; TCRdb's copy has only in-frame clones and leaves some out. The data contain 90,000 to 150,000 clones, 85% to 90% of them singletons. Sequencing input: PBMCs. The TCR originated in a woman between 18 and 30 years old in good health and CMV-seropositive.

CDR3 sequence: CASSLTAASGGSSTDTQYF. In DNA form, the CDR3 reads TGTGCCAGCAGCCTAACCGCCGCTAGCGGGGGGTCTAGCACAGATACGCAGTATTTT. The chain links TRBV4-2 to TRBJ2-3; 11 bases map to TRBD2. V was clipped by 4 bases and J by 0 bases; unmatched bases: 12. CDR1 LGHNA and CDR2 YNFKEQ come from the germline V gene. CDR3 size: 19 residues.